The 7 T cell receptor beta chains listed next were all sequenced from one sample in a study of T cells in Graves' hyperthyroidism and ophthalmopathy. Regions amplified from RNA transcripts were the TCR beta CDR3 regions. First-round RT-PCR targeting the TCR CDR3 was performed with the HTBI primer set. Each CDR3 protein gets one entry after TCRdb re-called the multiplex PCR reads with MiXCR. The repertoire includes fewer than 750,000 distinct CDR3 sequences, under 60% of them detected once, and more than 7% sits in the top ten. The source material was peripheral blood or thyroid tissue (not recorded which). These receptors were obtained from a woman under 30 with Graves' hyperthyroidism.

This clonotype was observed at least ten times. J is TRBJ1-2 and V is TRBV25-1; the D is unclear. V shed 2 bases and J shed 4 bases, with 14 bases lying between them. This CDR3 contains 15 residues. CDR1 MGHDK and CDR2 SYGVNS come from the germline V gene. The CDR3 DNA sequence: TGTGCCAGCAGTGAAAGGGAAGGCTTCCTCTATGGCTACACCTTC. It encodes CASSEREGFLYGYTF.

This clonotype was recorded at least ten times. The V and J genes are TRBV3-1 and TRBJ2-7, with D maybe TRBD2 (5 bases). V dropped 1 base and J dropped 7 bases, with 8 bases sitting between them. The CDR3 spans 12 residues. Germline lookup yields CDR1 LGHDT and CDR2 YNNKEL (reference sequence). The CDR3 DNA follows: TGTGCCAGCAGCCAAGTTCGCGGGGAGCAGTACTTC. This codes for CASSQVRGEQYF.

This clonotype was recorded many times. This rearrangement joins TRBV7-9 to TRBJ2-5; TRBD2 agrees at 9 bases. V was pared by 5 bases and J by 4 bases, with 8 bases of the junction left unmatched. The CDR3 extends over 15 amino acids. In germline, CDR1 is SEHNR, CDR2 FQNEAQ (reference sequence). The CDR3 here is CASSPPGLARETQYF. CDR3 DNA sequence: TGTGCCAGCAGCCCGCCGGGACTAGCCAGAGAGACCCAGTACTTC.

This clonotype occurred many times. The chain combines TRBV29-1 with TRBJ1-2; D possibly corresponds to TRBD1 (6 bases). Per germline, CDR1 SQVTM and CDR2 ANQGSEA. V was cut by 4 bases and J by 8 bases, with 20 bases left in between. The CDR3 consists of 14 residues. The DNA of the CDR3 is TGCAGCGTTGTGGGGACGGCAGGGGAGGAGGGCTACACCTTC. Translating it yields CSVVGTAGEEGYTF.

This clonotype came up many times. The gene calls are TRBV5-6 and TRBJ2-7; 9 positions agree with TRBD2. J gave up 5 bases and V 2 bases, and 5 bases lay outside the gene matches. The CDR3 extends over 14 amino acids. Germline V gives CDR1 SGHDT, CDR2 YYEEEE. The CDR3 sequence: CASSFGLAGNEQYF. For the CDR3, the DNA is TGTGCCAGCAGCTTTGGTCTAGCGGGAAACGAGCAGTACTTC.

This clonotype has at least ten counts. The chain employs TRBV18 and TRBJ2-7, with D unresolved. Trimming left V 3 bases short and J 0 bases short, with 6 bases between. Germline V gives CDR1 KGHSH, CDR2 LQKENI. The CDR3 contains 13 residues. DNA of the CDR3: TGTGCCAGCTCACCCCCCAGCTCCTACGAGCAGTACTTC. Amino acid sequence: CASSPPSSYEQYF.

This clonotype came up many times. J is TRBJ2-7 and V is TRBV18, with TRBD2 matching over 9 bases. With 6 bases clipped from V and 5 bases from J, the junction kept 8 bases outside the gene matches. Germline-derived CDR1 and CDR2 are KGHSH and LQKENI. The CDR3 totals 14 residues. This chain's CDR3 is CASSPSGTVNEQYF. CDR3 DNA sequence: TGTGCCAGCTCCCCTAGCGGGACAGTGAACGAGCAGTACTTC. Looking up the rest from reference TRBV18 and TRBJ2-7 gives the full variable domain: NAGVMQNPRHLVRRRGQEARLRCSPMKGHSHVYWYRQLPEEGLKFMVYLQKENIIDESGMPKERFSAEFPKEGPSILRIQQVVRGDSAAYFCASSPSGTVNEQYFGPGTRLTVT.